This T cell receptor (beta chain) was retrieved from a study of blood T cell repertoires in COVID-19. Across the study: The study drew acute and convalescent COVID-19 samples from the United States, Italy and Spain. From T cells, B-cell-depleted T cells, or PBMCs came the material, which was cDNA or gDNA.

Original analysis: Amplified reference gene primers provided the basis for estimating nucleated cell counts. Sequenced by immunoSEQ multiplex PCR; TCRdb stores in-frame clones only, minus some. V and J calls and clone size come straight from that table; D and trimming were deduced from the DNA. The top ten hold roughly 2% of the sample, which has more than 150,000 clones, approximately 86% seen once. Germline CDR1 is SEHNR and CDR2 is FQNEAQ (reference sequence). Between the trimmed V and J ends, which lost 5 bases and 5 bases, there was a span of 12 bases. This CDR3 comprises 13 residues. The rearrangement joins TRBV7-9 to TRBJ1-2, with D maybe TRBD1 (5 bases). The receptor was isolated from a man aged 65 to 85 with active or convalescent COVID-19. Material for sequencing was peripheral blood. CDR3 coding DNA: TGTGCCAGCAGCCCGGGGGATAGTTATGGCTACACCTTC. Protein product: CASSPGDSYGYTF.